These 19 T cell receptor beta chains share one sample of origin, sequenced in a study of blood T cell repertoires in COVID-19. Using immunoSEQ multiplex PCR, the repertoire was profiled, and TCRdb retains in-frame clones only, with some absent. The data hold about 58,000 clones, with roughly 80% observed a single time. The specimen sequenced was peripheral blood. These receptors were collected from a man aged 50-60 years with COVID-19, enrolled during active disease.

This clone was recorded only once. The V call is TRBV30, the J call TRBJ2-7; D is perhaps TRBD1 (5 bases). In germline, CDR1 is GTSNPN, CDR2 SVGIG (reference sequence). V gave up 0 bases and J gave up 3 bases, with 18 bases separating them. There are 16 residues in the CDR3. The CDR3 spells CAWSVRKFGQLYEQYF. The CDR3 coding sequence is TGTGCCTGGAGTGTACGTAAGTTCGGACAACTCTACGAGCAGTACTTC.

The chain is built from TRBV11-3 and TRBJ1-2; TRBD1 aligns across 7 bases. The CDR3 spans 20 residues. The germline CDR1 and CDR2 sequences are SGHNT and YENEEA. Trimming removed 0 bases from V and 3 bases from J; junction bases left unmatched: 19. The CDR3 region is CASSLEPPPLRGQRHYGYTF. CDR3 nucleotide sequence: TGTGCCAGCAGCTTAGAACCTCCTCCCCTAAGGGGGCAAAGGCACTATGGCTACACCTTC. Combining the CDR3 with reference TRBV11-3 and TRBJ1-2 gives the whole variable domain EAGVVQSPRYKIIEKKQPVAFWCNPISGHNTLYWYLQNLGQGPELLIRYENEEAVDDSQLPKDRFSAERLKGVDSTLKIQPAELGDSAVYLCASSLEPPPLRGQRHYGYTFGSGTRLTVV.

This chain uses TRBV5-5 with TRBJ2-7, with D possibly matching TRBD1 (6 bases). Deletions cut 2 bases from V and 6 bases from J, with 9 bases between. CDR3 length equals 12 residues. The V gene's germline CDR1 is SGHKS and CDR2 YYEKEE (reference sequence). The CDR3 protein is CASSFDRFEQYF. As DNA, the CDR3 is TGTGCCAGCAGCTTTGACAGGTTCGAGCAGTACTTC.

The rearrangement links TRBV19 to TRBJ2-1; 7 positions agree with TRBD2. The junction had 9 bases not matched to a gene; V was cut back by 6 bases and J by 7 bases. CDR1 and CDR2 (germline): LNHDA, SQIVND (reference sequence). This CDR3 spans 14 amino acids. The CDR3 nucleotides are TGTGCCAGTAGGGTGGGAGGGCCTCTAAATGAGCAGTTCTTC. This sequence encodes CASRVGGPLNEQFF.

CDR3 DNA sequence: TGTGCCAGCAGTACAACTAGTGTGGCCCCCTACGAGCAGTACTTC. This encodes CASSTTSVAPYEQYF. V gene TRBV6-2 or TRBV6-3 combines with J gene TRBJ2-7; TRBD2 might be the D (5 bases). This CDR3 spans 15 amino acids. Germline-derived CDR1 and CDR2 are MNHEY and SVGEGT. The ends were cut back, 5 bases at V and 2 bases at J, with 16 bases in the middle.

The chain uses TRBV2 and TRBJ1-6; D not resolved. This CDR3 comprises 11 residues. The ends were cut back, 3 bases at V and 15 bases at J, with 9 bases in the middle. Germline assignment: CDR1 SNHLY and CDR2 FYNNEI. CDR3 DNA: TGTGCCAGCAGTGAGAGGGAGGGCCTCCACTTT. Translating it yields CASSEREGLHF.

The gene calls are TRBV9 and TRBJ2-1; D is unresolved. Deletions cut 0 bases from V and 3 bases from J, with 7 bases between. The CDR3 loop spans 14 amino acids. Germline V gene lookup returns CDR1 SGDLS and CDR2 YYNGEE. The DNA for the CDR3 is TGTGCCAGCAGCGTAGACTATCTCTACAATGAGCAGTTCTTC. The encoded protein is CASSVDYLYNEQFF.

In its sample, this clone was seen a few times. V is TRBV6-2 or TRBV6-3 and J is TRBJ2-7, with 8 bases lining up with TRBD1. Germline CDR1 reads MNHEY; CDR2 reads SVGEGT. The CDR3 is 15 residues long. With V trimmed by 2 bases and J by 0 bases, 3 bases remained unmatched. CDR3 coding DNA: TGTGCCAGCAGTTACGCGCAGGGGGCCTCCTACGAGCAGTACTTC. Protein sequence: CASSYAQGASYEQYF.

J is TRBJ2-3 and V is TRBV7-2; possibly TRBD1 for D (5 bases). The CDR3 contains 14 residues. The germline V gene has CDR1 SGHTA and CDR2 FQGNSA. V was cut by 5 bases and J by 4 bases, with 13 bases left in between. The CDR3 protein is CASSPYRTADTQYF. CDR3 in DNA: TGTGCCAGCAGCCCTTACAGGACCGCAGATACGCAGTATTTT.

The rearrangement links TRBV7-8 to TRBJ1-3; D unresolved. The CDR3 runs 14 residues. The germline CDR1 and CDR2 sequences are SGHVS and FQNEAQ. V was pared by 3 bases and J by 1 base, with 7 bases between. The CDR3 DNA is TGTGCCAGCAGCTTTCCTTTGTCTGGAAACACCATATATTTT. It codes for CASSFPLSGNTIYF.

The CDR3 sequence: CASSPGGPAPQHF. The CDR3 bases are TGTGCCAGCAGCCCGGGGGGTCCCGCGCCCCAGCATTTT. V and J are TRBV5-8 and TRBJ1-5; perhaps TRBD1 as D (5 bases). This CDR3 contains 13 residues. Trimming pared 4 bases from V and 9 bases from J, leaving 14 bases between. Germline V gene lookup returns CDR1 SGHTS and CDR2 YDEGEE.

CDR3 bases: TGCGCCAGCAGCCAAGATTCAGGACAAATATCTGGAAACACCATATATTTT. It encodes CASSQDSGQISGNTIYF. The V gene is TRBV4-1, the J gene TRBJ1-3; D may be TRBD1 (5 bases). V lost 0 bases and J 1 base, leaving 13 bases between the germline ends. The CDR3 length is 17 residues. CDR1 is MGHRA and CDR2 is YSYEKL in the germline V gene.

The chain carries TRBV29-1 and TRBJ2-7; 8 nucleotides align to TRBD1. The CDR3 contains 13 residues. Per the germline V gene, CDR1 is SQVTM and CDR2 is ANQGSEA. J gave up 4 bases and V 7 bases, and 9 bases lay outside the gene matches. CDR3 nucleotides: TGCAGCGCAAGACAGGGGCTCGGGTACGAGCAGTACTTC. Translating gives CSARQGLGYEQYF.

The genes are TRBV4-1 and TRBJ1-1, with 8 nucleotides matching TRBD1. The germline gives CDR1 MGHRA, CDR2 YSYEKL. The J segment lost 9 bases and the V segment lost 4 bases, leaving 16 bases of the junction unmatched. The CDR3 extends over 16 amino acids. The CDR3 reads CASSRIADRGRDQAFF. DNA of the CDR3: TGCGCCAGCAGCCGCATCGCCGACAGGGGACGAGATCAAGCTTTCTTT.

This chain links TRBV27 with TRBJ2-2, with D possibly TRBD2 on 6 matching bases. The germline V and J ends were trimmed by 11 bases and 2 bases, with 15 bases remaining between them. This CDR3 is built from 14 residues. In germline, CDR1 is MNHEY, CDR2 SMNVEV (reference sequence). The CDR3 loop is CAAAGTYNTGELFF. The CDR3 coding sequence is TGTGCCGCTGCCGGGACTTATAACACCGGGGAGCTGTTTTTT.

This clone was seen once. The chain uses TRBV28 and TRBJ2-6; D might be TRBD2 (5 bases). The V end was cut by 2 bases, the J end by 4 bases, with 9 bases between. CDR1 and CDR2 (germline): MDHEN, SYDVKM. The CDR3 runs to 15 residues. The CDR3 loop reads CASSLGGTGANVLTF. CDR3 coding DNA: TGTGCCAGCAGTTTAGGAGGTACCGGGGCCAACGTCCTGACTTTC.

The rearrangement uses TRBV6-2 or TRBV6-3 and TRBJ2-1, with TRBD2 matching 8 bases. The CDR3 has 14 residues. V shed 5 bases, J shed 9 bases, and the junction held 9 bases outside the gene matches. The germline V gene encodes CDR1 MNHEY and CDR2 SVGEGT. CDR3 amino acids: CASSPLLAVSEQFF. CDR3 bases: TGTGCCAGCAGTCCCCTACTAGCGGTTAGTGAGCAGTTCTTC.

The chain uses TRBV6-5 and TRBJ2-7; a possible D gene is TRBD2 (6 bases). Trimming shortened V by 4 bases and J by 9 bases, and 10 bases separated the two germline ends. This CDR3 is 11 amino acids long. Germline CDR1 MNHEY, CDR2 SVGAGI. In nucleotides, the CDR3 is TGTGCCAGCAGTTCTGTCGGGGGGCAGTACTTC. Translated: CASSSVGGQYF.

The chain carries TRBV9 and TRBJ2-7, with TRBD2 matching 7 bases. The CDR3 has 13 residues. The germline V gene has CDR1 SGDLS and CDR2 YYNGEE. Unmatched junction bases numbered 7, after V lost 4 bases and J lost 6 bases. The chain's CDR3 is CASSPHGGSEQYF. The CDR3 DNA follows: TGTGCCAGCAGCCCCCATGGCGGGAGCGAGCAGTACTTC.